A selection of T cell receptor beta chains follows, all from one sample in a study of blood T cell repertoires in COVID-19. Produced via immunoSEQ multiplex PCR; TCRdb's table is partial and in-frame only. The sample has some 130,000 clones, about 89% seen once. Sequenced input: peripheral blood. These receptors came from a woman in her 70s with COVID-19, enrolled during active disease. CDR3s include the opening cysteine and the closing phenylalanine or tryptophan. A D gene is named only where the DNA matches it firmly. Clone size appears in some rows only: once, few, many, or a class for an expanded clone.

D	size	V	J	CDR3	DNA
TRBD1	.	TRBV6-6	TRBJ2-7	CASSYSLTGVGEQYF	TGTGCCAGCAGTTACTCGCTGACAGGGGTGGGCGAGCAGTACTTC
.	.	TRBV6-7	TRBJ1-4	CASSYREEKLFF	TGTGCCAGCAGTTACCGAGAAGAAAAACTGTTTTTT
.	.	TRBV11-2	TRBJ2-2	CASSFGYQGRNTGELFF	TGTGCCAGCAGCTTTGGGTATCAGGGGAGGAACACCGGGGAGCTGTTTTTT
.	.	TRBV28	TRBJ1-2	CASSFLAADAHYGYTF	TGTGCCAGCAGTTTCTTAGCGGCAGACGCCCACTATGGCTACACCTTC
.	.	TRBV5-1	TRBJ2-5	CASSIGQFQETQYF	TGCGCCAGCAGCATTGGACAGTTCCAAGAGACCCAGTACTTC
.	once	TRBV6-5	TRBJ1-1	CASTDGASNTEAFF	TGTGCCAGCACCGATGGGGCCTCGAACACTGAAGCTTTCTTT
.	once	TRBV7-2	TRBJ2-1	CASRNARGSSYNEQFF	TGTGCCAGCAGGAATGCCCGGGGTTCATCCTACAATGAGCAGTTCTTC
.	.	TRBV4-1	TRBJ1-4	CASSQVPLTEKLFF	TGCGCCAGCAGCCAAGTACCCCTAACGGAAAAACTGTTTTTT
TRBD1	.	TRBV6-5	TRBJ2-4	CAVSGTGGTKNIQYF	TGTGCCGTCTCGGGGACAGGGGGGACCAAAAACATTCAGTACTTC
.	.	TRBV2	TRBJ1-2	CASKAGAVGYGYTF	TGTGCCAGCAAGGCGGGGGCAGTCGGCTATGGCTACACCTTC
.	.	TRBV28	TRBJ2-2	CASSRDRGKGHGELFF	TGTGCCAGCAGCCGGGATAGGGGGAAGGGGCACGGGGAGCTGTTTTTT
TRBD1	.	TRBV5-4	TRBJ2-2	CASRAGTDYTGELFF	TGTGCCAGCCGAGCAGGGACAGATTATACCGGGGAGCTGTTTTTT
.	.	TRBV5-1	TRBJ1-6	CASSLDGSPLHF	TGCGCCAGCAGCTTGGACGGTTCACCCCTCCACTTT
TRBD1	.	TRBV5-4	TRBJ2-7	CASSRDSQTYEQYF	TGTGCCAGCAGCCGGGACAGCCAAACCTACGAGCAGTACTTC
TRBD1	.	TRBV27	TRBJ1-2	CASSMTGTASYGYTF	TGTGCCAGCAGTATGACCGGGACAGCATCCTATGGCTACACCTTC
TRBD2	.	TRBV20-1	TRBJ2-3	CSASLSGGASTDTQYF	TGCAGTGCTAGTTTGAGCGGGGGGGCTAGCACAGATACGCAGTATTTT
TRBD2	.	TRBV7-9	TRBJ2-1	CASSSQREPSNEQFF	TGTGCCAGCAGCTCTCAGCGGGAGCCAAGCAATGAGCAGTTCTTC
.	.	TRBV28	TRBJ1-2	CASSQTPNYGYTF	TGTGCCAGCAGCCAGACACCTAACTATGGCTACACCTTC
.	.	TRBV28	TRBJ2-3	CASSPPVTDTQYF	TGTGCCAGCAGTCCCCCCGTCACAGATACGCAGTATTTT
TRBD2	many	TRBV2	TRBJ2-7	CASNGEGLHEQYF	TGTGCCAGCAACGGGGAGGGCCTTCACGAGCAGTACTTC
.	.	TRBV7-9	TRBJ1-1	CASSHRALGVNTEAFF	TGTGCCAGCAGCCACAGGGCTTTGGGAGTGAACACTGAAGCTTTCTTT
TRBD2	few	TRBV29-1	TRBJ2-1	CSVVAGSSYNEQFF	TGCAGCGTGGTAGCGGGGAGCTCCTACAATGAGCAGTTCTTC
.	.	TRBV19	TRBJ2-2	CASSNPRQYANTGELFF	TGTGCCAGTAGTAACCCCCGACAGTACGCGAACACCGGGGAGCTGTTTTTT
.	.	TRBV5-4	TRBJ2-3	CASRPDSSTDTQYF	TGTGCCAGCAGGCCGGACAGTAGCACAGATACGCAGTATTTT
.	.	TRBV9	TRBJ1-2	CASSVNPGHSFYGYTF	TGTGCCAGCAGCGTAAATCCGGGACACTCCTTTTATGGCTACACCTTC
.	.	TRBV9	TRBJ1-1	CASSAEAENTEAFF	TGTGCCAGCAGCGCCGAGGCAGAGAACACTGAAGCTTTCTTT
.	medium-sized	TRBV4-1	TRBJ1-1	CASSHSGGLYTEAFF	TGCGCCAGCAGCCATTCTGGGGGCTTGTACACTGAAGCTTTCTTT
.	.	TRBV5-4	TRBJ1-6	CASSLGTSSYNSPLHF	TGTGCCAGCAGCTTGGGCACGAGCTCCTATAATTCACCCCTCCACTTT
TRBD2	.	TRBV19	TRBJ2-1	CASSTSGGVHNEQFF	TGTGCCAGTAGTACAAGCGGGGGAGTACACAATGAGCAGTTCTTC
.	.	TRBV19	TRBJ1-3	CASSIEAGVNSGNTIYF	TGTGCCAGTAGTATTGAAGCAGGGGTGAACTCTGGAAACACCATATATTTT
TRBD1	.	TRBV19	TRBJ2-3	CASSITGGITDTQYF	TGTGCCAGTAGTATCACAGGGGGCATCACAGATACGCAGTATTTT
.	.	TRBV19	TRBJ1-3	CASSPVTSASSGNTIYF	TGTGCCAGTAGTCCCGTGACATCGGCGAGCTCTGGAAACACCATATATTTT
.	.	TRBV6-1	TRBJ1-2	CASSEIRQGGGYTF	TGTGCCAGCAGTGAAATCAGGCAGGGAGGTGGCTACACCTTC
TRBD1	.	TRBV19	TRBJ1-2	CASSISEGADYGYTF	TGTGCCAGTAGTATAAGCGAGGGGGCGGACTATGGCTACACCTTC
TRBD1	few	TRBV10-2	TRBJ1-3	CASSEQGAGNTIYF	TGCGCCAGCAGTGAACAGGGGGCTGGAAACACCATATATTTT
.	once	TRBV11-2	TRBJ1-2	CASSLHEGTNYGYTF	TGTGCCAGCAGCCTTCACGAGGGCACTAACTATGGCTACACCTTC
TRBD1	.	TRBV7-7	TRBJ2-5	CASSPQGESQETQYF	TGTGCTAGCTCCCCCCAGGGGGAGTCCCAAGAGACCCAGTACTTC
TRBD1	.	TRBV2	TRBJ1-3	CASRPPGQGTGNTIYF	TGTGCCAGCAGACCCCCGGGACAGGGGACTGGAAACACCATATATTTT
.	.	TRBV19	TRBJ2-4	CASSIDARAPGYF	TGTGCCAGTAGTATAGACGCGAGGGCCCCAGGGTACTTC
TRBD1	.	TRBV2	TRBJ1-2	CASSATGTGTNYGYTF	TGTGCCAGCAGTGCTACCGGGACAGGCACTAACTATGGCTACACCTTC
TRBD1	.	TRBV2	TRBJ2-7	CAGKGQGVAYEQYF	TGTGCCGGCAAGGGACAGGGTGTCGCCTACGAGCAGTACTTC
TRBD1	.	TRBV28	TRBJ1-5	CASSPNRGSNQPQHF	TGTGCCAGCAGCCCAAACAGGGGAAGCAATCAGCCCCAGCATTTT
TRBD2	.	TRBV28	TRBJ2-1	CASSYLAGGSYNEQFF	TGTGCCAGCAGCTATCTAGCGGGGGGCTCCTACAATGAGCAGTTCTTC
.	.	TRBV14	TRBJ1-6	CASSQRGYNSPLHF	TGTGCCAGCAGCCAGAGGGGGTATAATTCACCCCTCCACTTT
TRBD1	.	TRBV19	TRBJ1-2	CATTDRGGYTF	TGTGCCACCACGGACAGGGGTGGCTACACCTTC
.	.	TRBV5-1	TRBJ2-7	CASSLGQGGNEQYF	TGCGCCAGCAGCTTGGGACAGGGAGGCAACGAGCAGTACTTC
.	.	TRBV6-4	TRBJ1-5	CASTPGTPTFFNQPQHF	TGTGCCAGCACGCCCGGGACACCCACCTTTTTCAATCAGCCCCAGCATTTT
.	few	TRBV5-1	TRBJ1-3	CASSFDHSSGNTIYF	TGCGCCAGCAGCTTCGACCACAGCTCTGGAAACACCATATATTTT
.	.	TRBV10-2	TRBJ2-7	CASSRLQGEQYF	TGCGCCAGCAGTCGCCTCCAGGGCGAGCAGTACTTC
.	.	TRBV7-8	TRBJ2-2	CASSLVWLGELFF	TGTGCCAGCAGCTTAGTATGGCTCGGGGAGCTGTTTTTT
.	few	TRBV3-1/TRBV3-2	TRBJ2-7	CASSHGTSSYEQYF	TGTGCCAGCAGCCACGGCACTAGCTCCTACGAGCAGTACTTC
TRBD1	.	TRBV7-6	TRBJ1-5	CASSAMLATGGGNQPQHF	TGTGCCAGCAGCGCTATGCTAGCAACAGGGGGCGGGAATCAGCCCCAGCATTTT
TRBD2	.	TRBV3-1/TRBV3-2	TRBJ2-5	CASSSRGGRQTQYF	TGTGCCAGCAGCTCGCGGGGGGGTCGGCAGACCCAGTACTTC
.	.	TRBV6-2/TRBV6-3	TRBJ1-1	CASSLNRVSEAFF	TGTGCCAGCAGCCTAAACAGGGTCTCTGAAGCTTTCTTT
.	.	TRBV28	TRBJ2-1	CASMAVSYNEQFF	TGTGCCAGCATGGCCGTCTCCTACAATGAGCAGTTCTTC
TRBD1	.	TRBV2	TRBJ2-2	CASSPTGGGGGTGELFF	TGTGCCAGCAGTCCTACAGGGGGCGGAGGGGGCACCGGGGAGCTGTTTTTT
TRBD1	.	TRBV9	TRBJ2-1	CASSPNRGDRGTNEQFF	TGTGCCAGCAGCCCTAACCGTGGGGACAGGGGTACCAATGAGCAGTTCTTC